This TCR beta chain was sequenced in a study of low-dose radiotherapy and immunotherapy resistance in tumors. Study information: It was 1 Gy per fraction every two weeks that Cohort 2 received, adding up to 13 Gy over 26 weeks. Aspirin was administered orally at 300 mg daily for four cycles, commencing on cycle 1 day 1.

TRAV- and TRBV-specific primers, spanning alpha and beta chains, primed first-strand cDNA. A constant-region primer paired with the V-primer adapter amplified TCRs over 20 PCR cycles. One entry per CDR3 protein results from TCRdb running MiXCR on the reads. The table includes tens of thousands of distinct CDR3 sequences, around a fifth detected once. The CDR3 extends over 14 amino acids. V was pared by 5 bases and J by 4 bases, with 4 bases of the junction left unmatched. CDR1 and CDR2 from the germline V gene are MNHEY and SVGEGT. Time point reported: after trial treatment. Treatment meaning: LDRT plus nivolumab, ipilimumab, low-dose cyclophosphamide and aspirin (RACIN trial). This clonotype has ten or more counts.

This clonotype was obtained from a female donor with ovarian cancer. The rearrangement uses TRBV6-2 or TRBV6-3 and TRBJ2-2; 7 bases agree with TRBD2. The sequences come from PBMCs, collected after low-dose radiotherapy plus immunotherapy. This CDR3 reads CASSGERGTGELFF. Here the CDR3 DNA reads TGTGCCAGCAGTGGTGAGCGGGGCACCGGGGAGCTGTTTTTT.